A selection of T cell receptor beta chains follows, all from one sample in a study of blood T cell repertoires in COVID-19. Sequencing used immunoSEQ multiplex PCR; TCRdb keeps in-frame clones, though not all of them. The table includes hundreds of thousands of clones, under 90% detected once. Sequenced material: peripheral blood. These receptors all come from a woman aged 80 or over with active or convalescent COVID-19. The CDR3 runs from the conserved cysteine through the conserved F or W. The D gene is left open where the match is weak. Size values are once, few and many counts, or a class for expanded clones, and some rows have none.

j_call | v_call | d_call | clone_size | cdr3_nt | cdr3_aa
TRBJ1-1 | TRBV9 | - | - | TGTGCCAGCACCGTGGTCGAAGGCCATAGCCGAGCTGACACTGAAGCTTTCTTT | CASTVVEGHSRADTEAFF
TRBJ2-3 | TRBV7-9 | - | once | TGTGCCAGCAGCTTCCACGGGTCAGATACGCAGTATTTT | CASSFHGSDTQYF
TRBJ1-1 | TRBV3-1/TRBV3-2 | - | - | TGTGCCAGCAGCCAAGGACAAGGCGAGACTGAAGCTTTCTTT | CASSQGQGETEAFF
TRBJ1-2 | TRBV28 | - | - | TGTGCCAGCAGTTTGGCGGGGTATGGCTACACCTTC | CASSLAGYGYTF
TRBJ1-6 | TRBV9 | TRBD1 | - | TGTGCCAGCAGCGTAGACCCCTCGGGACAGGGTAATTCACCCCTCCACTTT | CASSVDPSGQGNSPLHF
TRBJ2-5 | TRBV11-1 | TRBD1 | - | TGTGCCAGCAGCTTAGGGGGGACAGCGAAAGAGACCCAGTACTTC | CASSLGGTAKETQYF
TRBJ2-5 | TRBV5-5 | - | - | TGTGCCAGCAGCTTGGAGGGGCAGCAAGAGACCCAGTACTTC | CASSLEGQQETQYF
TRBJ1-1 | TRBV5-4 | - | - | TGTGCCAGCAGCTTACGCAGGGGCGCGAAGGGCACTGAAGCTTTCTTT | CASSLRRGAKGTEAFF
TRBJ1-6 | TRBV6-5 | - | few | TGTGCCAGCAGGCGAGGGTATGAAGATTCACCCCTCCACTTT | CASRRGYEDSPLHF
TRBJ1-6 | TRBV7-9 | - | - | TGTGCCAGCAGCTTAACCTTGGGGGGTTCACCCCTCCACTTT | CASSLTLGGSPLHF
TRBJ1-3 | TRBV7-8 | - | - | TGTGCCAGCAGCTTAGTTTGGGGCAGTCCTTCTGGAAACACCATATATTTT | CASSLVWGSPSGNTIYF
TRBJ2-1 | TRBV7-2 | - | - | TGTGCCAGCAGCTTTCGTAGTGGTGACAATGAGCAGTTCTTC | CASSFRSGDNEQFF
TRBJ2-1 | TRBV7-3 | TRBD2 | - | TGTGCCAGCAGCTCCCCCGGGGGGGGCTACAATGAGCAGTTCTTC | CASSSPGGGYNEQFF
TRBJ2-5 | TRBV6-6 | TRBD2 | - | TGTGCCAGCAGTTACACGGGGGGGCAGGTAGAGACCCAGTACTTC | CASSYTGGQVETQYF
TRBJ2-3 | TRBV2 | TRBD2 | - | TGTGCCAGCAGGGAAAGGCTAGCGGGAGGGCCATCAGATACGCAGTATTTT | CASRERLAGGPSDTQYF
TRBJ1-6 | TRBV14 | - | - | TGTGCCAGAACCTTGGCTCTCTCCTATAATTCACCCCTCCACTTT | CARTLALSYNSPLHF
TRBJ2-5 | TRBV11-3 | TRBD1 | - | TGTGCCAGCAGCTTAGGCTCCGGACAGGGGACCGAGACCCAGTACTTC | CASSLGSGQGTETQYF
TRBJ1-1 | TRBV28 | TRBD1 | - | TGTGCCAGTCCTCCCGGGACAGGGGTAATGAACACTGAAGCTTTCTTT | CASPPGTGVMNTEAFF
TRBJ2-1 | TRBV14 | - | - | TGTGCCAGCAGCGACCAGACAGGCCCACAATCCTACAATGAGCAGTTCTTC | CASSDQTGPQSYNEQFF
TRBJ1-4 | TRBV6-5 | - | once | TGTGCCAGCAGTTACTCTATTACACCAAACGGGGAAAAACTGTTTTTT | CASSYSITPNGEKLFF
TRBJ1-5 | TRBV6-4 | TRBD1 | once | TGTGCCAGCAGTAGACAGGGGGGCAATCAGCCCCAGCATTTT | CASSRQGGNQPQHF
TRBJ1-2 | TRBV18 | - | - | TGTGCCAGCTCCCGTTCCCAACAGGACCCTACAACATACACCTTC | CASSRSQQDPTTYTF
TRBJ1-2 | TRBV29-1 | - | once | TGCAGCGCCACGGACAGCCTAGCTAACTATGGCTACACCTTC | CSATDSLANYGYTF
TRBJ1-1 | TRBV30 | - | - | TGTGCCTGGAGTGTACGACCCACCGGGGACACTGAAGCTTTCTTT | CAWSVRPTGDTEAFF
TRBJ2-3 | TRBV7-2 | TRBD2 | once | TGTGCCAGCAGCCCCACCGGACTAGCGAGAGGCACAGATACGCAGTATTTT | CASSPTGLARGTDTQYF
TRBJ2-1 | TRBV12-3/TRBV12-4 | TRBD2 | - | TGTGCCAGTATAGCGGGAGGCGAGCAGTTCTTC | CASIAGGEQFF
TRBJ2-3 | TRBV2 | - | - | TGTGCCAGCATTGGACAGACCACAGATACGCAGTATTTT | CASIGQTTDTQYF
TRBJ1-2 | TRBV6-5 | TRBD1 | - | TGTGCCAGCAGAAGACAGGGGAGTAACTATGGCTACACCTTC | CASRRQGSNYGYTF
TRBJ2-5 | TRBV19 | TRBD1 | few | TGTGCCAGTAGCGGGGGAGGGACAGGGGAAGAGACCCAGTACTTC | CASSGGGTGEETQYF
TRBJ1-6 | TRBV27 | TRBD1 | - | TGTGCCAGCAGTTTCCTAGACAGGGCGAATTCACCCCTCCACTTT | CASSFLDRANSPLHF
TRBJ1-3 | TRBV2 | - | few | TGTGCCAGCAGTGAAGGACCCGGGGATAGAAACACCATATATTTT | CASSEGPGDRNTIYF
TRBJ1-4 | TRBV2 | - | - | TGTGCCAGCCGTACGGTGGGGCGAGCTAATGAAAAACTGTTTTTT | CASRTVGRANEKLFF
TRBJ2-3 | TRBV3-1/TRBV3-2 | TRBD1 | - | TGTGCCAGCAGCGAACGGACAGGGGGCTGGGTAGATACGCAGTATTTT | CASSERTGGWVDTQYF
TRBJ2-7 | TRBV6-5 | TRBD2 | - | TGTGCCAGCAGCCCGGGACTAGCGGACTCCTACGAGCAGTACTTC | CASSPGLADSYEQYF
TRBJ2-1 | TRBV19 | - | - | TGTGCCAGTAGGAGCCGCGGCGGCGACCACAGGGAGCAGTTCTTC | CASRSRGGDHREQFF
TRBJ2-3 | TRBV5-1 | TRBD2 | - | TGCGCCAGCAGCTTGGAGACTAGCGGGAGACATACGCAGTATTTT | CASSLETSGRHTQYF
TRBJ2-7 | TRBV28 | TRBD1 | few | TGTGCCAGCAGTCCTGACAGGGTTCGATCCTACGAGCAGTACTTC | CASSPDRVRSYEQYF
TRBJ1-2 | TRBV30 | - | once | TGTGCCTTGGGGGGACACATCTATGGCTACACCTTC | CALGGHIYGYTF
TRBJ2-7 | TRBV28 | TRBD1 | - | TGTGCCAGCACCCGGACAGGGTCTACCTACGAGCAGTACTTC | CASTRTGSTYEQYF
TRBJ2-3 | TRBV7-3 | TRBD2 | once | TGTGCCAGCAGCTTAAGAAGCGGGGGCCACACAGATACGCAGTATTTT | CASSLRSGGHTDTQYF
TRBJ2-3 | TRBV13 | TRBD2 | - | TGTGCCAGCAGCTTACTGCGGGGGGGCCTGGATACGCAGTATTTT | CASSLLRGGLDTQYF
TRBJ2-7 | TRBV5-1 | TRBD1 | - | TGCGCCAGCAGCACCTACGGACAGGGGGACGAGCAGTACTTC | CASSTYGQGDEQYF